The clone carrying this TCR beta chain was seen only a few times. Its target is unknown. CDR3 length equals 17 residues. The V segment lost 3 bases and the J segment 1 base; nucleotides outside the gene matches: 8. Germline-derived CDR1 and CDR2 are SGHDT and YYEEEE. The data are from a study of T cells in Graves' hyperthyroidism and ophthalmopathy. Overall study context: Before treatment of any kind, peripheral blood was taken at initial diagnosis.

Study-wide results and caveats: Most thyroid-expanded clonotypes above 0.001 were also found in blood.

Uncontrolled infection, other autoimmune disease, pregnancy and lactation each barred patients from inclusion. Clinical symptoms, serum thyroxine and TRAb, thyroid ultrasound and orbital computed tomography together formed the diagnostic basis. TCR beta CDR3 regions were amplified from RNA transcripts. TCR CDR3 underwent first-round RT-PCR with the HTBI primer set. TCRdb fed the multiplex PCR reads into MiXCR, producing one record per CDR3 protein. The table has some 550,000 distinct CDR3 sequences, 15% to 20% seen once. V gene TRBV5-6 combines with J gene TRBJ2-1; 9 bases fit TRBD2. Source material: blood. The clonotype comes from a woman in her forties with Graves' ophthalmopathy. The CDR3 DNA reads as TGTGCCAGCAGCTATTTTTGGGCGGGGGGGTCCTACAATGAGCAGTTCTTC. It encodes CASSYFWAGGSYNEQFF.